These 19 T cell receptor beta chains originate from one sample sequenced in a study of blood T cell repertoires in COVID-19. Measured with immunoSEQ multiplex PCR; TCRdb has only the in-frame clones, and not every one. Of roughly 53,000 clones in the sample, under 90% are singletons; the top ten hold 25% to 30%. The sequenced sample was peripheral blood. The receptors come from a human donor in a cohort sampled during active COVID-19.

This clone showed up just a few times. This rearrangement joins TRBV4-1 to TRBJ1-3; no clear D gene. V was clipped by 0 bases and J by 4 bases, with 10 bases between them. The CDR3 runs 15 residues. Germline CDR1 reads MGHRA; CDR2 reads YSYEKL. The CDR3 protein is CASSQDNTEGNTIYF. As DNA, the CDR3 is TGCGCCAGCAGCCAAGATAACACAGAGGGAAACACCATATATTTT.

The CDR3 region is CASSSPLKSEQYF. Written as DNA, the CDR3 is TGTGCCAGCAGTTCTCCTCTTAAATCCGAGCAGTACTTC. The V and J genes are TRBV6-5 and TRBJ2-7; D remains ambiguous. The V gene lost 4 bases and the J gene lost 6 bases, with 13 bases spanning the gap. The CDR3 is made up of 13 amino acids. The germline gives CDR1 MNHEY, CDR2 SVGAGI.

With respect to this clone: Other nucleotide sequences in the sample specify the same CDR3. The chain joins TRBV7-6 to TRBJ2-1, with 12 bases identical to TRBD2. The CDR3 spans 16 residues. In germline, CDR1 is SGHVS, CDR2 FNYEAQ. The V and J ends lost 2 bases and 4 bases, in that order; junction bases with no gene match: 3. DNA of the CDR3: TGTGCCAGCAGCTTAACTGGACTAGCGGGGTACAATGAGCAGTTCTTC. Translation gives CASSLTGLAGYNEQFF.

The chain is built from TRBV29-1 and TRBJ2-3; 7 nucleotides align to TRBD1. Germline CDR1 reads SQVTM; CDR2 reads ANQGSEA. J was trimmed by 2 bases and V by 4 bases; bases with no gene match: 6. CDR3 length equals 14 residues. CDR3 in amino acids: CSVVGGGFTDTQYF. The CDR3 DNA reads as TGCAGCGTTGTAGGGGGCGGGTTCACAGATACGCAGTATTTT.

This clone appeared once. This sequence joins TRBV7-9 and TRBJ1-4, with unresolved D. Trimming cost V 5 bases and J 6 bases, with 16 bases left between them. CDR3 length: 15 residues. From germline, CDR1 is SEHNR and CDR2 FQNEAQ (reference sequence). The CDR3 region is CASSPGGQLDEKLFF. The DNA for the CDR3 is TGTGCCAGCAGCCCGGGAGGGCAATTGGATGAAAAACTGTTTTTT.

The genes are TRBV5-8 and TRBJ1-5; 7 nucleotides agree with TRBD1. Germline values: CDR1 SGHTS, CDR2 YDEGEE. V lost 3 bases and J lost 6; bases outside the gene matches: 3. The CDR3 is made up of 13 amino acids. The CDR3, as DNA: TGTGCCAGCAGCTGGGACAGTGTTCAGCCCCAGCATTTT. Its protein is CASSWDSVQPQHF. The variable domain in full, completed from reference TRBV5-8 and TRBJ1-5, reads EAGVTQSPTHLIKTRGQQATLRCSPISGHTSVYWYQQALGLGLQFLLWYDEGEERNRGNFPPRFSGRQFPNYSSELNVNALELEDSALYLCASSWDSVQPQHFGDGTRLSIL.

This chain links TRBV7-9 with TRBJ1-2, with 10 positions matching TRBD1. J was trimmed by 2 bases and V by 9 bases; bases with no gene match: 18. The germline V gene encodes CDR1 SEHNR and CDR2 FQNEAQ (reference sequence). The CDR3 consists of 18 residues. The CDR3 DNA sequence: TGTGCCAGTACCGACAGGGGGCTTTCGATCCGCGGAAACTATGGCTACACCTTC. It is translated as CASTDRGLSIRGNYGYTF.

V is TRBV5-1 and J is TRBJ2-7, with 10 bases identical to TRBD2. This CDR3 has 17 residues. With V trimmed by 0 bases and J by 1 base, 7 bases remained unmatched. Germline V CDR1 and CDR2: SGHRS, YFSETQ. This CDR3 is CASSLAGASGGSYEQYF. CDR3 nucleotide sequence: TGCGCCAGCAGCTTGGCCGGAGCTAGCGGGGGATCCTACGAGCAGTACTTC. Variable domain in full (rest from reference TRBV5-1 and TRBJ2-7): KAGVTQTPRYLIKTRGQQVTLSCSPISGHRSVSWYQQTPGQGLQFLFEYFSETQRNKGNFPGRFSGRQFSNSRSEMNVSTLELGDSALYLCASSLAGASGGSYEQYFGPGTRLTVT.

The chain employs TRBV5-4 and TRBJ2-7, with D possibly TRBD1 on 6 matching bases. V was clipped by 4 bases and J by 6 bases, with 11 bases between them. The CDR3 totals 12 residues. Germline V gene lookup returns CDR1 SGHNT and CDR2 YYREEE (reference sequence). CDR3 region: CASSPVGAEQYF. CDR3 coding DNA: TGTGCCAGCAGCCCGGTGGGGGCCGAGCAGTACTTC.

This chain uses TRBV19 with TRBJ1-1; 8 nucleotides match TRBD1. The CDR3 is 16 amino acids. J gave up 0 bases and V 6 bases, and 9 bases lay outside the gene matches. Per germline, CDR1 LNHDA and CDR2 SQIVND (reference sequence). CDR3 sequence: CASRGGTGRLNTEAFF. CDR3 DNA sequence: TGTGCCAGTAGGGGGGGGACAGGTCGCTTGAACACTGAAGCTTTCTTT. Combining the CDR3 with reference TRBV19 and TRBJ1-1 gives the whole variable domain DGGITQSPKYLFRKEGQNVTLSCEQNLNHDAMYWYRQDPGQGLRLIYYSQIVNDFQKGDIAEGYSVSREKKESFPLTVTSAQKNPTAFYLCASRGGTGRLNTEAFFGQGTRLTVV.

This clone was counted only a few times. The V and J genes are TRBV18 and TRBJ2-7, with 9 bases that match TRBD1. Germline lookup yields CDR1 KGHSH and CDR2 LQKENI. The CDR3 is 13 amino acids. With V trimmed by 6 bases and J by 5 bases, 5 bases remained unmatched. Here the CDR3 DNA reads TGTGCCAGCTCCCCAAGGACAGGGGACGAGCAGTACTTC. Residues: CASSPRTGDEQYF.

A few counts support this clone. V usage is TRBV5-1 and J usage is TRBJ1-3; D might be TRBD1 (6 bases). CDR1 is SGHRS and CDR2 is YFSETQ in the germline V gene. The V gene lost 0 bases and the J gene lost 3 bases, with 13 bases spanning the gap. The CDR3 consists of 16 residues. The CDR3 loop reads CASSLVTGNFGNTIYF. CDR3 nucleotide sequence: TGCGCCAGCAGCTTGGTAACAGGGAATTTTGGAAACACCATATATTTT.

The gene calls are TRBV7-9 and TRBJ1-1; 8 nucleotides line up with TRBD1. Germline lookup yields CDR1 SEHNR and CDR2 FQNEAQ (reference sequence). The CDR3 is 15 residues long. V shed 5 bases and J 5 bases; nucleotides not matched to a gene: 10. The DNA of the CDR3 is TGTGCCAGCAGCATACGTCAGGGGGCTGATACTGAAGCTTTCTTT. This gives the protein CASSIRQGADTEAFF.

The sample holds a few counts of this clone. V usage is TRBV5-1 and J usage is TRBJ2-1; no definite D call. CDR1 and CDR2 from the germline V gene are SGHRS and YFSETQ. The CDR3 has 15 amino acids. Trimming shortened V by 0 bases and J by 1 base, and 8 bases separated the two germline ends. CDR3 loop: CASSLAGLSYNEQFF. CDR3 nucleotides: TGCGCCAGCAGCTTGGCAGGCCTATCCTACAATGAGCAGTTCTTC.

V gene TRBV5-1 combines with J gene TRBJ1-1; 7 bases line up with TRBD1. Germline CDR1 and CDR2: SGHRS and YFSETQ. This CDR3 is built from 14 residues. J was trimmed by 5 bases and V by 0 bases; bases with no gene match: 4. CDR3 amino acids: CASSLEGAGTEAFF. The CDR3 DNA sequence: TGCGCCAGCAGCTTGGAGGGGGCGGGGACTGAAGCTTTCTTT.

This sequence joins TRBV6-5 and TRBJ2-5, with D perhaps TRBD1 (5 bases). Germline V gives CDR1 MNHEY, CDR2 SVGAGI. V lost 8 bases and J 4 bases, leaving 11 bases between the germline ends. The CDR3 covers 12 residues. CDR3 coding DNA: TGTGCCAGCGTTACAGGTGTAGAGACCCAGTACTTC. This translates into CASVTGVETQYF.

This chain joins TRBV5-1 and TRBJ2-7, with a weak D call TRBD2 (5 bases). CDR1 and CDR2 (germline): SGHRS, YFSETQ. Between the trimmed V and J ends, which lost 0 bases and 7 bases, there was a span of 14 bases. The CDR3 length is 14 residues. The CDR3 sequence: CASSLDHGGGEQYF. For the CDR3, the DNA is TGCGCCAGCAGCTTGGACCATGGAGGCGGGGAGCAGTACTTC.

The V call is TRBV7-9, the J call TRBJ1-2, with D perhaps matching TRBD1 (6 bases). The V gene lost 2 bases and the J gene lost 6 bases, with 16 bases spanning the gap. Germline V gene data show CDR1 as SEHNR and CDR2 as FQNEAQ (reference sequence). The length of the CDR3 is 15 residues. As DNA, the CDR3 is TGTGCCAGCAGCTTACCCCGGGGGGGCGATCATGGCTACACCTTC. Translating it yields CASSLPRGGDHGYTF.

This sequence joins TRBV6-1 and TRBJ1-6, with D perhaps TRBD1 (6 bases). Germline CDR1 and CDR2: MNHNS and SASEGT. The V end was cut by 0 bases, the J end by 8 bases, with 8 bases between. This CDR3 contains 14 residues. The CDR3: CASSEAGHYSPLHF. In nucleotides, the CDR3 is TGTGCCAGCAGTGAAGCGGGACATTATTCACCCCTCCACTTT.